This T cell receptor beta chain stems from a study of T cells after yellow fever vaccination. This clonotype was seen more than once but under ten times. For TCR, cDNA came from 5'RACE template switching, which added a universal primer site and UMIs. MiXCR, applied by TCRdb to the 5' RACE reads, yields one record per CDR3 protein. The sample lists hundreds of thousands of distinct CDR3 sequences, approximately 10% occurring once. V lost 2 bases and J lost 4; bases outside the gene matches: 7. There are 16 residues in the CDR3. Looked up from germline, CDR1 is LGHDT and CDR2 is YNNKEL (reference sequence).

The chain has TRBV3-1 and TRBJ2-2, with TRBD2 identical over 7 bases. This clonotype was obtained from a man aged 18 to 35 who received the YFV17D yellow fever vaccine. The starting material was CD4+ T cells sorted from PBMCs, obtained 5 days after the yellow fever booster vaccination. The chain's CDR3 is CASSQYQRGPTGELFF. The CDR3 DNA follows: TGTGCCAGCAGCCAATATCAGCGGGGCCCCACCGGGGAGCTGTTTTTT. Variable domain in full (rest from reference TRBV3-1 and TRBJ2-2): DTAVSQTPKYLVTQMGNDKSIKCEQNLGHDTMYWYKQDSKKFLKIMFSYNNKELIINETVPNRFSPKSPDKAHLNLHINSLELGDSAVYFCASSQYQRGPTGELFFGEGSRLTVL.